This T cell receptor beta chain was observed in a study of blood T cell repertoires in COVID-19 (dated by TCRdb to about 2020). Study-level background: Samples covering the acute and convalescent phases of COVID-19 were provided by collaborators in the United States, Italy and Spain. The material from the prospective study consisted of cDNA or gDNA derived from T cells, B-cell-depleted T cells, or PBMCs. Samples came from the ongoing ImmuneRACE study (first 160 participants) plus 1,254 subjects from 6 global collaborators. The sample metadata nearly always contained a de-identified subject ID, COVID-19 status, age in years and sex. Where HLA class I and class II types were available, the types were taken from metadata supplied by the sample provider, not from assay-based typing. Subjects who had been exposed to COVID-19, were actively infected with it, or had recovered from it provided the deeply sampled blood TCRbeta repertoires that made up the dataset. The repertoires were released in a freely available public database meant as a resource for research on the immune response to SARS-CoV-2. Paper-wide results and their limitations: The quantity of clinical and demographic metadata differed by source and by participant and was supplied without curation.

This clone came up once. Which antigen it targets is not known. No per-base quality is available; no much larger clone lies one base away. Collaborating institutions collected whole blood in K2EDTA tubes following their own protocols. Collaborator samples were shipped for TCRbeta analysis as frozen whole blood, isolated PBMCs, or DNA extracted from either sample type. The immunoSEQ Assay, a bias-controlled multiplex PCR, was used to amplify TCRbeta CDR3 regions from genomic DNA. From the authors' description of their analysis: The number of nucleated cells in each sample was estimated by amplification of reference gene primers within the assay. To quantify the absolute abundance of each unique TCRbeta CDR3 rearrangement, sequence reads were collapsed and filtered. For each sample, productive Simpson clonality was calculated as the square root of Simpson's diversity index over productive rearrangements. This is the immuneACCESS table as TCRdb keeps it, with only in-frame sequences that have V and J called. A part of the clones is gone; compared with another copy, unresolved V genes explain less than half, and the rest is unexplained. For V, J and clone size, that table is used; D and trimming come from the DNA. The sample contains under 150,000 clones, 85% to 90% of them found a single time. Together, the top ten hold roughly 2.5% of the sample.

The sequence came from a man in his fifties with active COVID-19. Sequencing was carried out using peripheral blood.

CDR3 sequence: CASNGERETQYF. The DNA sequence follows: TGTGCCAGCAACGGGGAGCGGGAGACCCAGTACTTC. The chain is encoded by TRBV2 joined to TRBJ2-5; the D segment could be TRBD2, given 5 matching bases. The CDR3 runs 12 residues from the cysteine to the phenylalanine. Here the CDR3 DNA is all that survives: 36 bases in frame from base 1. From a lookup of the germline V gene, CDR1 and CDR2 are SNHLY and FYNNEI. Trimming takes 7 bases from V and 5 bases from J, and the germline ends sit 11 bases apart.